These 28 T cell receptor beta chains were all obtained from the same sample, sequenced in a study of cytomegalovirus exposure and HLA in healthy donors (dated by TCRdb to the late 2010s). Library preparation was by the immunoSEQ multiplex PCR assay. For the multiplex PCR, a mixture combining 60 forward primers for TCR Vbeta segments and 13 reverse primers for TCR Jbeta segments was used. What TCRdb holds here is the immuneACCESS table cut down to in-frame rearrangements. Part of the clones is not present; checked against another copy, under half of the missing clones reflect an unresolved V gene, and the others are unexplained. In all, the sample holds roughly 200,000 clones, and roughly 91% of those were seen once. The ten largest make up approximately 1% of the sample. The material sequenced was PBMCs. These receptors were taken from a woman aged 18-29 years in good health and CMV-seronegative.

This chain links TRBV5-4 with TRBJ2-7, with 8 bases fitting TRBD1. Germline lookup yields CDR1 SGHNT and CDR2 YYREEE (reference sequence). After removal of 2 bases from V and 2 bases from J, the junction contained 9 bases not matched to a gene. The CDR3 extends over 16 amino acids. The CDR3 nucleotides read TGTGCCAGCAGCTTACCCCCGGGACAGGCTACCTACGAGCAGTACTTC. As protein: CASSLPPGQATYEQYF.

The chain is built from TRBV5-6 and TRBJ2-6, with D unresolved. CDR1 SGHDT and CDR2 YYEEEE come from the germline V gene. V lost 1 base, J lost 1 base, and 6 bases lay in between. The CDR3 loop spans 15 amino acids. This chain's CDR3 is CASSLPPSGANVLTF. The CDR3 DNA sequence: TGTGCCAGCAGCTTGCCCCCATCTGGGGCCAACGTCCTGACTTTC.

This chain links TRBV27 with TRBJ2-5; D perhaps matches TRBD2 (5 bases). The CDR3 has 15 amino acids. V shed 6 bases and J shed 5 bases, with 19 bases lying between them. The germline V gene has CDR1 MNHEY and CDR2 SMNVEV (reference sequence). CDR3 region: CASSLAGLRVETQYF. The DNA for the CDR3 is TGTGCCAGCAGCCTAGCCGGGCTTAGGGTGGAGACCCAGTACTTC.

This chain connects TRBV4-2 to TRBJ2-7; 10 bases line up with TRBD1. The CDR3 contains 16 residues. The germline CDR1 and CDR2 sequences are LGHNA and YNFKEQ. V lost 3 bases and J lost 2; bases outside the gene matches: 7. CDR3: CASSHSGGTGAYEQYF. The CDR3 nucleotides are TGTGCCAGCAGCCACTCGGGCGGGACAGGGGCCTACGAGCAGTACTTC.

This rearrangement joins TRBV4-2 to TRBJ2-5; TRBD2 matches 7 bases. The J segment lost 2 bases and the V segment lost 4 bases, leaving 4 bases of the junction unmatched. This CDR3 has 14 amino acids. Looked up from germline, CDR1 is LGHNA and CDR2 is YNFKEQ. CDR3 bases: TGTGCCAGCAGCCTAAATAGCGGGCAAGAGACCCAGTACTTC. This sequence encodes CASSLNSGQETQYF.

This chain joins TRBV5-6 and TRBJ1-2; D might be TRBD1 (6 bases). V shed 3 bases and J shed 6 bases, with 18 bases lying between them. CDR3 length equals 15 residues. Per germline, CDR1 SGHDT and CDR2 YYEEEE. CDR3: CASSYSGRGGDGYTF. The CDR3 nucleotides read TGTGCCAGCAGCTATTCGGGAAGGGGGGGCGATGGCTACACCTTC.

This rearrangement joins TRBV10-3 to TRBJ2-5, with 10 bases identical to TRBD1. The DNA end favors TRBJ2-7, so the J call may be wrong. Germline CDR1 ENHRY, CDR2 SYGVKD. The CDR3 loop spans 14 amino acids. CDR3 coding DNA: TGTGCCATCAGTGGGACAGGGGGGGGTTACGAGCAGTACTTC. Encoded protein: CAISGTGGGYEQYF.

V usage is TRBV10-3 and J usage is TRBJ2-4; D is possibly TRBD1 (6 bases). The CDR3 extends over 19 amino acids. The V end was cut by 3 bases, the J end by 5 bases, with 26 bases between. Germline values: CDR1 ENHRY, CDR2 SYGVKD. The CDR3 here is CAISERGGRGREEENIQYF. The CDR3 DNA follows: TGTGCCATCAGTGAAAGGGGCGGCAGGGGAAGGGAAGAGGAAAACATTCAGTACTTC.

This sequence joins TRBV7-9 and TRBJ1-3; D is ambiguous. The CDR3 is made up of 15 amino acids. Germline loops: CDR1 SEHNR, CDR2 FQNEAQ (reference sequence). V was trimmed by 3 bases and J by 0 bases, leaving 9 bases between them. The DNA for the CDR3 is TGTGCCAGCAGCTTGGGAGGTAACTCTGGAAACACCATATATTTT. This sequence encodes CASSLGGNSGNTIYF.

The table lists this clone with a few counts. The chain employs TRBV2 and TRBJ2-1, with 8 bases that match TRBD2. V gave up 7 bases and J gave up 5 bases; unmatched junction bases: 13. Germline loops: CDR1 SNHLY, CDR2 FYNNEI. The CDR3 runs 16 residues. The CDR3: CASTTPRAGGNNEQFF. DNA for the CDR3: TGTGCCAGCACCACACCCAGGGCGGGAGGAAACAATGAGCAGTTCTTC.

V is TRBV2 and J is TRBJ1-2, with 8 bases that match TRBD1. V was pared by 4 bases and J by 4 bases, with 5 bases of the junction left unmatched. The CDR3 sequence is 14 residues long. Looked up from germline, CDR1 is SNHLY and CDR2 is FYNNEI. The CDR3 loop is CASSATGTGYGYTF. Written as DNA, the CDR3 is TGTGCCAGCAGTGCAACCGGGACAGGCTATGGCTACACCTTC.

This clone was seen a handful of times. The V call is TRBV4-1, the J call TRBJ1-4, with unresolved D. The ends were cut back, 4 bases at V and 1 base at J, with 4 bases in the middle. CDR1 and CDR2 (germline): MGHRA, YSYEKL. The CDR3 runs 13 residues. This chain's CDR3 is CASSRQTNEKLFF. CDR3 coding DNA: TGCGCCAGCAGCCGACAAACTAATGAAAAACTGTTTTTT.

This clone was recorded once. V usage is TRBV30 and J usage is TRBJ1-2; D is ambiguous. Germline V lookup: CDR1 GTSNPN, CDR2 SVGIG (reference sequence). The germline V and J ends were trimmed by 0 bases and 9 bases, with 11 bases remaining between them. The CDR3 contains 12 residues. CDR3 amino acids: CAWSVRSLSYTF. The CDR3 DNA is TGTGCCTGGAGTGTAAGGAGTCTTAGCTACACCTTC.

The chain recombines TRBV11-2 with TRBJ2-7; 8 bases are a match to TRBD1. Germline CDR1 reads SGHAT; CDR2 reads FQNNGV. CDR3 size: 14 residues. V was pared by 5 bases and J by 3 bases, with 6 bases of the junction left unmatched. The CDR3 nucleotides are TGTGCCAGCAGCCCCGACAGGGGATACTACGAGCAGTACTTC. It encodes CASSPDRGYYEQYF.

This sequence joins TRBV7-9 and TRBJ2-1; 13 nucleotides align to TRBD2. The CDR3 is made up of 17 amino acids. After removal of 5 bases from V and 7 bases from J, the junction contained 11 bases not matched to a gene. Per the germline V gene, CDR1 is SEHNR and CDR2 is FQNEAQ (reference sequence). CDR3 in DNA: TGTGCCAGCAGCCTCGGGACTAGCGGGATGGGGAGGAATGAGCAGTTCTTC. Translation gives CASSLGTSGMGRNEQFF.

The chain links TRBV5-6 to TRBJ2-7; no clear D gene. V lost 1 base, J lost 6 bases, and 14 bases lay in between. The germline CDR1 and CDR2 sequences are SGHDT and YYEEEE. This CDR3 region has 14 residues. As DNA, the CDR3 is TGTGCCAGCAGCTTGTACGGGTTTCGACCCGAGCAGTACTTC. Protein: CASSLYGFRPEQYF.

The V and J genes are TRBV4-3 and TRBJ2-7; D possibly corresponds to TRBD1 (6 bases). V lost 3 bases, J lost 5 bases, and 17 bases lay in between. Germline CDR1 and CDR2: LGHNA and YSLEER. This CDR3 is 15 amino acids long. The CDR3 sequence: CASSQNRVADHEQYF. CDR3 nucleotides: TGCGCCAGCAGCCAGAACAGGGTGGCGGACCACGAGCAGTACTTC.

The chain employs TRBV5-1 and TRBJ2-3, with a weak D call TRBD1 (6 bases). The germline V and J ends were trimmed by 7 bases and 7 bases, with 16 bases remaining between them. Germline V CDR1 and CDR2: SGHRS, YFSETQ. The CDR3 spans 13 residues. The CDR3: CASAQQGSNTQYF. For the CDR3, the DNA is TGCGCCAGCGCACAACAGGGTAGTAATACGCAGTATTTT.

This rearrangement joins TRBV9 to TRBJ2-5, with 7 bases that match TRBD2. Trimming took 0 bases from V and 2 from J; bases not matched to a gene: 1. Germline CDR1 SGDLS, CDR2 YYNGEE. There are 14 residues in the CDR3. CDR3 protein: CASSVASGQETQYF. In DNA form, the CDR3 reads TGTGCCAGCAGCGTAGCTAGCGGACAAGAGACCCAGTACTTC.

The V call is TRBV7-2, the J call TRBJ2-3; D remains ambiguous. Trimming shortened V by 1 base and J by 5 bases, and 7 bases separated the two germline ends. Germline lookup yields CDR1 SGHTA and CDR2 FQGNSA. This CDR3 region has 13 residues. CDR3 bases: TGTGCCAGCAGCTTAGTGGCGGAAGATACGCAGTATTTT. As protein: CASSLVAEDTQYF.

This clone turned up a few times. This chain connects TRBV7-2 to TRBJ2-2; the match to TRBD2 covers 9 bases. Germline loops: CDR1 SGHTA, CDR2 FQGNSA. This CDR3 comprises 15 residues. The J segment lost 1 base and the V segment lost 5 bases, leaving 2 bases of the junction unmatched. Here the CDR3 reads CASSTAGGNTGELFF. Here the CDR3 DNA reads TGTGCCAGCAGCACAGCGGGAGGGAACACCGGGGAGCTGTTTTTT.

The chain links TRBV6-5 to TRBJ2-7, with D uncertain. Trimming stripped 4 bases from V and 4 bases from J, with 8 bases between. There are 12 residues in the CDR3. The germline V gene has CDR1 MNHEY and CDR2 SVGAGI. The CDR3: CASSSTGYEQYF. In DNA form, the CDR3 reads TGTGCCAGCAGTTCGACGGGTTACGAGCAGTACTTC.

This sequence joins TRBV5-6 and TRBJ1-1; 11 bases fit TRBD1. CDR1 is SGHDT and CDR2 is YYEEEE in the germline V gene. V was clipped by 4 bases and J by 9 bases; unmatched bases: 11. CDR3 length equals 15 residues. The CDR3 region has the DNA TGTGCCAGCAGCGAGGCCGGGACAGGGGGACGCCAAGCTTTCTTT. This translates into CASSEAGTGGRQAFF.

A remark on this clone: A read error may produce the germline difference seen at one junction end. The V gene is TRBV7-9, the J gene TRBJ1-5; D is ambiguous. The germline V gene has CDR1 SEHNR and CDR2 FQNEAQ (reference sequence). The CDR3 length is 15 residues. The CDR3 loop reads CSSSPSRDSNQPQHF. The CDR3 DNA reads TGTTCCAGCAGCCCCTCAAGAGATAGCAATCAGCCCCAGCATTTT.

This chain links TRBV14 with TRBJ2-3; no firm D call. The V gene's germline CDR1 is SGHDN and CDR2 FVKESK. The CDR3 covers 17 residues. V gave up 0 bases and J gave up 4 bases, with 17 bases separating them. This CDR3 is CASSQDLLRKYPDTQYF. In nucleotides, the CDR3 is TGTGCCAGCAGCCAAGATCTTCTGCGGAAATATCCAGATACGCAGTATTTT.

This chain connects TRBV19 to TRBJ1-5; 8 bases fit TRBD1. Germline V gene data show CDR1 as LNHDA and CDR2 as SQIVND (reference sequence). Losses at the gene ends were 1 base for V and 6 bases for J; bases not matched to a gene: 5. There are 15 residues in the CDR3. The CDR3: CASSIAAGGGQPQHF. CDR3 bases: TGTGCCAGTAGTATAGCCGCAGGGGGCGGTCAGCCCCAGCATTTT.

This clone was recorded a few times. A read error may produce the germline difference seen at one junction end. The CDR3 DNA follows: TGTGCCAGCAGTGAACTGGTGGGACAGAATGGAAAACTGTTTTTT. Its protein is CASSELVGQNGKLFF. J is TRBJ1-4 and V is TRBV6-1, with 7 bases matching TRBD1. The CDR3 runs 15 residues. Germline CDR1 and CDR2: MNHNS and SASEGT.

This clone has just one count. This chain uses TRBV14 with TRBJ2-3; 8 bases line up with TRBD1. Germline CDR1 is SGHDN and CDR2 is FVKESK. The CDR3 spans 16 residues. V trimming: 1 base; J trimming: 0 bases; junction bases outside the gene matches: 3. CDR3: CASSQVTGGSTDTQYF. The CDR3 coding sequence is TGTGCCAGCAGCCAAGTAACAGGGGGAAGCACAGATACGCAGTATTTT.